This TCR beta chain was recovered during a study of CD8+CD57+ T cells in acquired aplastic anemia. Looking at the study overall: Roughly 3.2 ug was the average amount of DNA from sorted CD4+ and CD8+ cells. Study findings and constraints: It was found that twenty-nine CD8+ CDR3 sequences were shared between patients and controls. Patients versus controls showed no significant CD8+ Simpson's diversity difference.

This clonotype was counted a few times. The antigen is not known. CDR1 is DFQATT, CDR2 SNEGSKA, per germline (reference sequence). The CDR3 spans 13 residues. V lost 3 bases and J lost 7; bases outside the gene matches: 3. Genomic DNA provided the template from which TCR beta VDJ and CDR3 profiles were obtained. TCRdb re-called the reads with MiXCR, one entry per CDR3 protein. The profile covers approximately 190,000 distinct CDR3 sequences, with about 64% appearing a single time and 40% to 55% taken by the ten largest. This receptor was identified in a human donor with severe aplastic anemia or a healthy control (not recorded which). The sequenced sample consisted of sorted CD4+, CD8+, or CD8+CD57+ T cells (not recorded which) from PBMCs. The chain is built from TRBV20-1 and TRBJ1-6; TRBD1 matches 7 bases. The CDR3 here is CSARTGINSPLHF. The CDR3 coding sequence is TGCAGTGCTAGGACAGGGATCAATTCACCCCTCCACTTT.